This passage covers 31 T cell receptor beta chains from one sample sequenced in a study of regulatory T cells in long-lasting Graves disease. HTBI primers from iRepertoire and Arm-PCR of CDR3 regions yielded the TCR beta libraries. TCRdb re-called the multiplex PCR reads with MiXCR, one entry per CDR3 protein. This table has about 400,000 distinct CDR3 sequences, 16% appearing once. The time point denotes: newly diagnosed GD, antithyroid drugs for less than 3 months. The TCR library was made from RNA that had been extracted from PBMCs in TRIzol. The same data also went into a second study, on T cells in Graves' hyperthyroidism and ophthalmopathy.

The specimen was peripheral blood mononuclear cells (PBMCs), collected at new diagnosis, from a patient treated with antithyroid drugs. Every receptor here comes from a woman younger than 35 with Graves disease.

This clonotype was detected ten times or more. The rearrangement uses TRBV6-2 or TRBV6-3 and TRBJ1-1; D is ambiguous. CDR3 length equals 14 residues. Per germline, CDR1 MNHEY and CDR2 SVGEGT. V was pared by 2 bases and J by 1 base, with 8 bases between. In nucleotides, the CDR3 is TGTGCCAGCAGTTACGGCGGTGCGAACACTGAAGCTTTCTTT. Translated: CASSYGGANTEAFF.

The J gene is TRBJ2-3, the V gene TRBV6-1; perhaps D is TRBD1 or TRBD2 (5 bases each). Germline-derived CDR1 and CDR2 are MNHNS and SASEGT. Between the trimmed V and J ends, which lost 6 bases and 4 bases, there was a span of 23 bases. This CDR3 region has 17 residues. The CDR3 DNA follows: TGTGCCAGCAGCCCAAAGACCTATGGGGCGCGGGCAGATACGCAGTATTTT. It yields the protein CASSPKTYGARADTQYF.

V and J are TRBV11-2 and TRBJ2-3; no firm D call. V was cut by 5 bases and J by 3 bases, with 6 bases left in between. The length of the CDR3 is 12 residues. CDR1 is SGHAT, CDR2 FQNNGV, per germline. In DNA, the CDR3 is TGTGCCAGCAGCCCATGGACAGATACGCAGTATTTT. This encodes CASSPWTDTQYF.

The sample holds many counts of this clonotype. The chain joins TRBV18 to TRBJ2-3, with D unresolved. Germline assignment: CDR1 KGHSH and CDR2 LQKENI. The CDR3 sequence is 13 residues long. Trimming pared 3 bases from V and 5 bases from J, leaving 9 bases between. The CDR3 DNA sequence: TGTGCCAGCTCACCTAGTATGGGAGATACGCAGTATTTT. It translates to CASSPSMGDTQYF.

This clonotype was seen ten or more times. The chain carries TRBV5-1 and TRBJ2-3, with TRBD2 matching 7 bases. Germline V lookup: CDR1 SGHRS, CDR2 YFSETQ. The CDR3 is 16 amino acids. Germline trimming cut 4 bases from V and 4 bases from J; bases unmatched to any gene: 12. The DNA for the CDR3 is TGCGCCAGCAGCCCTGGGGTGGGCGGGAGCGCAGATACGCAGTATTTT. Translating gives CASSPGVGGSADTQYF.

This clonotype turned up a few times. CDR3 DNA: TGTGCCAGCAGCTGGAGACAGGGCAACACTGAAGCTTTCTTT. Translated, it gives CASSWRQGNTEAFF. The gene calls are TRBV5-5 and TRBJ1-1, with 7 bases identical to TRBD1. Germline V gene sequence: CDR1 SGHKS, CDR2 YYEKEE (reference sequence). The junction had 4 bases not matched to a gene; V was cut back by 3 bases and J by 2 bases. CDR3 size: 14 residues.

This clonotype has only a few counts. This rearrangement joins TRBV6-1 to TRBJ1-1; no definite D call. Looked up from germline, CDR1 is MNHNS and CDR2 is SASEGT. V was cut by 9 bases and J by 8 bases, with 10 bases left in between. This CDR3 has 10 residues. The CDR3 sequence: CASYEGEAFF. The CDR3 DNA reads as TGTGCCAGTTACGAGGGAGAAGCTTTCTTT.

At least ten counts were recorded for this clonotype. The chain is built from TRBV11-2 and TRBJ2-6, with 8 bases identical to TRBD1. Looked up from germline, CDR1 is SGHAT and CDR2 is FQNNGV. This CDR3 has 19 amino acids. V was pared by 2 bases and J by 1 base, with 10 bases of the junction left unmatched. CDR3: CASSLSTRGRLSGANVLTF. The CDR3, as DNA: TGTGCCAGCAGCTTATCGACCAGGGGGCGTTTGTCTGGGGCCAACGTCCTGACTTTC.

This clonotype was seen at least ten times. The rearrangement links TRBV7-3 to TRBJ2-5; TRBD2 matches 7 bases. Germline V CDR1 and CDR2: SGHTA, FQGTGA. The CDR3 extends over 13 amino acids. V gave up 5 bases and J gave up 2 bases; unmatched junction bases: 2. The DNA of the CDR3 is TGTGCCAGCAGCACGGGAGGACAAGAGACCCAGTACTTC. Translating it yields CASSTGGQETQYF.

Of note for this clonotype: Likely a read error: the CDR3 ends without its conserved phenylalanine or tryptophan. The V call is TRBV20-1, the J call TRBJ2-7; 11 bases fit TRBD2. Trimming cost V 1 base and J 3 bases; bases outside gene matches: 5. Germline CDR1 and CDR2: DFQATT and SNEGSKA (reference sequence). CDR3 size: 15 residues. The CDR3 loop reads CSARGETSGDYEQYL. CDR3 sequence (DNA): TGCAGTGCTAGAGGGGAGACTAGCGGGGACTACGAGCAGTACTTG.

This clonotype turned up a few times. CDR3 residues: CASSRAGNEQYF. Written as DNA, the CDR3 is TGTGCCAGCAGCCGGGCCGGGAACGAGCAGTACTTC. The chain joins TRBV13 to TRBJ2-7; TRBD2 is a possible D gene (5 bases). The V gene's germline CDR1 is PRHDT and CDR2 FYEKMQ (reference sequence). Trimming removed 5 bases at V and 5 bases at J, with 10 bases between. This CDR3 contains 12 residues.

This clonotype was seen a few times. CDR3: CASSKQLRHIEKLFF. The CDR3, as DNA: TGTGCCAGCAGTAAACAGCTCCGACACATTGAAAAACTGTTTTTT. The chain employs TRBV6-1 and TRBJ1-4; no clear D gene. The germline V gene encodes CDR1 MNHNS and CDR2 SASEGT. This CDR3 has 15 amino acids. Trimming took off 5 bases at V and 7 bases at J, with 17 bases between the two ends.

Points on this clonotype: A read error is possible here, since a much larger clone lies one base away. The rearrangement joins TRBV7-3 to TRBJ2-1, with no clear D. The CDR3 is 15 amino acids. Germline CDR1 is SGHTA and CDR2 is FQGTGA. CDR3 region: CASSLAMTPNNELFF. In nucleotides, the CDR3 is TGTGCCAGCAGCTTAGCTATGACACCAAACAATGAGCTGTTCTTC. Combining the CDR3 with reference TRBV7-3 and TRBJ2-1 gives the whole variable domain GAGVSQTPSNKVTEKGKYVELRCDPISGHTALYWYRQSLGQGPEFLIYFQGTGAADDSGLPNDRFFAVRPEGSVSTLKIQRTERGDSAVYLCASSLAMTPNNELFFGPGTRLTVL.

This clonotype was seen many times. The chain links TRBV20-1 to TRBJ2-1; possibly TRBD2 for D (6 bases). The germline CDR1 and CDR2 sequences are DFQATT and SNEGSKA (reference sequence). V was trimmed by 6 bases and J by 0 bases, leaving 15 bases between them. The CDR3 contains 15 residues. This CDR3 is CSAAPGGPSYNEQFF. In nucleotides, the CDR3 is TGCAGTGCGGCCCCCGGGGGACCCTCCTACAATGAGCAGTTCTTC.

The chain carries TRBV27 and TRBJ1-5; D might be TRBD1 (6 bases). The CDR3 runs to 16 residues. V was cut by 5 bases and J by 2 bases, with 16 bases left in between. Germline CDR1 and CDR2: MNHEY and SMNVEV (reference sequence). The CDR3 nucleotides are TGTGCCAGCAGTCCCCGGGGAGGGGGGCGCAATCAGCCCCAGCATTTT. Encoded protein: CASSPRGGGRNQPQHF.

This clonotype was observed a handful of times. The gene calls are TRBV5-5 and TRBJ2-5; 7 nucleotides line up with TRBD1. V lost 4 bases and J lost 2; bases outside the gene matches: 8. Per germline, CDR1 SGHKS and CDR2 YYEKEE (reference sequence). The CDR3 runs to 15 residues. The CDR3 bases are TGTGCCAGCAGCGCCTACGGGACAGAGCAAGAGACCCAGTACTTC. It yields the protein CASSAYGTEQETQYF.

This clonotype was observed many times. The V call is TRBV28, the J call TRBJ1-2; D is uncertain. Germline CDR1 and CDR2: MDHEN and SYDVKM. The germline V and J ends were trimmed by 4 bases and 0 bases, with 6 bases remaining between them. The CDR3 extends over 13 amino acids. The CDR3 sequence: CASSSPANYGYTF. The DNA of the CDR3 is TGTGCCAGCAGTTCTCCAGCTAACTATGGCTACACCTTC.

The chain couples TRBV20-1 to TRBJ2-4, with a possible D match to TRBD2 (6 bases). This CDR3 is built from 12 residues. CDR1 and CDR2 (germline): DFQATT, SNEGSKA (reference sequence). Between the trimmed V and J ends, which lost 3 bases and 15 bases, there was a span of 18 bases. The CDR3 reads CSASKGGEFRYF. CDR3 sequence (DNA): TGCAGTGCTAGCAAAGGAGGGGAATTTCGGTACTTC.

This clonotype was observed at least ten times. The CDR3 reads CARTTSGAAYNEQFF. The CDR3 DNA is TGTGCCAGGACCACAAGCGGGGCGGCTTACAATGAGCAGTTCTTC. The rearrangement links TRBV2 to TRBJ2-1; 7 nucleotides agree with TRBD2. V lost 9 bases and J lost 4; bases outside the gene matches: 12. The CDR3 has 15 residues. Germline V lookup: CDR1 SNHLY, CDR2 FYNNEI.

The genes are TRBV11-2 and TRBJ2-2; the match to TRBD2 covers 12 bases. Germline trimming cut 3 bases from V and 5 bases from J; bases unmatched to any gene: 1. Germline V gene sequence: CDR1 SGHAT, CDR2 FQNNGV. This CDR3 has 15 residues. The CDR3 nucleotides read TGTGCCAGCAGCTTTGGACTAGCGGGAACCGGGGAGCTGTTTTTT. It specifies CASSFGLAGTGELFF.

This clonotype was detected a few times. This chain connects TRBV6-2 or TRBV6-3 to TRBJ2-6; perhaps D is TRBD1 or TRBD2 (5 bases each). The CDR3 has 16 residues. Trimming removed 10 bases from V and 0 bases from J, with 16 bases in between. Per the germline V gene, CDR1 is MNHEY and CDR2 is SVGEGT. The chain's CDR3 is CATGTSVGSGANVLTF. Here the CDR3 DNA reads TGTGCCACCGGGACGTCAGTAGGCTCTGGGGCCAACGTCCTGACTTTC.

This clonotype was counted ten times or more. This chain links TRBV12-3 or TRBV12-4 with TRBJ2-2; D possibly corresponds to TRBD2 (5 bases). Between the trimmed V and J ends, which lost 6 bases and 1 base, there was a span of 9 bases. The CDR3 covers 14 residues. The CDR3 loop is CASSLLGNTGELFF. Here the CDR3 DNA reads TGTGCCAGCAGCCTACTAGGGAACACCGGGGAGCTGTTTTTT.

This clonotype has a count of ten or more. The chain combines TRBV11-2 with TRBJ2-2; the D is unclear. The ends were cut back, 4 bases at V and 1 base at J, with 10 bases in the middle. CDR3 size: 15 residues. The V gene's germline CDR1 is SGHAT and CDR2 FQNNGV. The CDR3 region has the DNA TGTGCCAGCAGCTACTCCCCAATGAACACCGGGGAGCTGTTTTTT. Its translation is CASSYSPMNTGELFF.

As to this clonotype: A clone one base away is much larger, so this may be a read error. The chain couples TRBV5-1 to TRBJ2-3; 13 bases map to TRBD2. Germline V CDR1 and CDR2: SGHRS, YFSETQ. CDR3 length: 19 amino acids. The CDR3 DNA reads as TGCGCCAGCAGCGACGGGAGGACTAGCGGGAGTAGATGGGTCTACGAGCGGTACTTC. This translates into CASSDGRTSGSRWVYERYF.

This clonotype came up a few times. The V and J genes are TRBV5-1 and TRBJ2-7; D may be TRBD1 or TRBD2 (5 bases each). Germline loops: CDR1 SGHRS, CDR2 YFSETQ. The CDR3 has 16 residues. The ends were cut back, 0 bases at V and 5 bases at J, with 18 bases in the middle. CDR3 sequence (DNA): TGCGCCAGCAGCTTGGGGGGGACGGCCGTTCTGCACGAGCAGTACTTC. Encoded protein: CASSLGGTAVLHEQYF.

Only a few counts were recorded for this clonotype. The chain is built from TRBV19 and TRBJ2-3, with D possibly matching TRBD1 (5 bases). Germline assignment: CDR1 LNHDA and CDR2 SQIVND (reference sequence). Trimming removed 0 bases from V and 3 bases from J, with 10 bases in between. This CDR3 region has 15 residues. The CDR3 loop reads CASSIDLQGTDTQYF. The CDR3 DNA reads as TGTGCCAGTAGTATAGATCTCCAGGGTACAGATACGCAGTATTTT.

This clonotype was observed many times. V usage is TRBV28 and J usage is TRBJ2-7; the match to TRBD2 covers 11 bases. Trimming removed 6 bases from V and 0 bases from J; junction bases left unmatched: 4. The germline V gene has CDR1 MDHEN and CDR2 SYDVKM. CDR3 length: 15 residues. The CDR3 DNA follows: TGTGCCAGCAGGGGACTAGCGGATACCTCCTACGAGCAGTACTTC. Translated, it gives CASRGLADTSYEQYF. Based on the CDR3 plus reference TRBV28 and TRBJ2-7, the full variable domain is DVKVTQSSRYLVKRTGEKVFLECVQDMDHENMFWYRQDPGLGLRLIYFSYDVKMKEKGDIPEGYSVSREKKERFSLILESASTNQTSMYLCASRGLADTSYEQYFGPGTRLTVT.

The J gene is TRBJ1-5, the V gene TRBV20-1; a possible D gene is TRBD1 (5 bases). Trimming cost V 3 bases and J 0 bases, with 15 bases left between them. This CDR3 has 16 residues. Germline CDR1 reads DFQATT; CDR2 reads SNEGSKA (reference sequence). DNA of the CDR3: TGCAGTGCTAGGGCCGGGGGGAGAGATAGCAATCAGCCCCAGCATTTT. This encodes CSARAGGRDSNQPQHF.

This clonotype was seen ten or more times. The J gene is TRBJ1-1, the V gene TRBV11-2; D call uncertain. V lost 6 bases and J 1 base, leaving 21 bases between the germline ends. Germline CDR1 and CDR2: SGHAT and FQNNGV. The CDR3 is 17 residues long. The CDR3 sequence: CASSSIWGPGKNTEAFF. The CDR3 region has the DNA TGTGCCAGCAGTTCCATCTGGGGTCCAGGAAAGAACACTGAAGCTTTCTTT.

This clonotype has ten or more counts. This chain joins TRBV6-1 and TRBJ1-2; tentative D call: TRBD1 (6 bases). Trimming shortened V by 1 base and J by 5 bases, and 17 bases separated the two germline ends. CDR3 size: 16 residues. From germline, CDR1 is MNHNS and CDR2 SASEGT. CDR3 region: CASSEDLGAAFYGYTF. The CDR3 DNA reads TGTGCCAGCAGTGAAGACTTGGGGGCAGCATTTTATGGCTACACCTTC.

This chain connects TRBV13 to TRBJ2-3; TRBD2 aligns across 8 bases. Trimming at V came to 8 bases and at J to 11 bases, leaving 21 bases not matched to a gene. The CDR3 runs to 16 residues. Germline CDR1 is PRHDT and CDR2 is FYEKMQ (reference sequence). CDR3 nucleotide sequence: TGTGCCAGCTCCGGAGCAGGGCCGGGAGGGAAGATATGGCAGTATTTT. It codes for CASSGAGPGGKIWQYF.